Listed here are 3 T cell receptor beta chains from one sample, sequenced in a study of T cell responses to AZD1222 COVID-19 vaccine. The table came from immunoSEQ multiplex PCR; TCRdb's copy has only in-frame clones and leaves some out. This table has approximately 150,000 clones, 91% appearing once. This material consisted of peripheral blood, taken on day 0 of AZD1222 vaccination. These receptors came from an adult in good health.

The gene calls are TRBV28 and TRBJ2-7; D may be TRBD1 (6 bases). This CDR3 has 15 amino acids. CDR1 is MDHEN, CDR2 SYDVKM, per germline. V was cut by 6 bases and J by 2 bases, with 17 bases left in between. CDR3 DNA: TGTGCCAGCAGACTCCAGGGGCCCAATGCCTACGAGCAGTACTTC. This codes for CASRLQGPNAYEQYF.

The V gene is TRBV29-1, the J gene TRBJ1-2, with 9 bases aligning to TRBD1. Germline values: CDR1 SQVTM, CDR2 ANQGSEA. The CDR3 loop spans 14 amino acids. With 4 bases clipped from V and 3 bases from J, the junction kept 6 bases outside the gene matches. The CDR3 sequence: CSVGTGGADYGYTF. CDR3 nucleotides: TGCAGCGTTGGAACAGGGGGCGCGGACTATGGCTACACCTTC.

The gene calls are TRBV30 and TRBJ1-5, with D tentatively TRBD1 (6 bases). In germline, CDR1 is GTSNPN, CDR2 SVGIG (reference sequence). The length of the CDR3 is 16 residues. Trimming left V 1 base short and J 1 base short, with 14 bases between. The CDR3 protein is CAWSAVRGRSNQPQHF. The CDR3 DNA sequence: TGTGCCTGGAGTGCCGTGAGGGGGAGAAGCAATCAGCCCCAGCATTTT.